The source of this T cell receptor (beta chain) is a study of neoadjuvant anti-PD-1 for oral cavity cancer. Whole-study findings and limits: PBMC Gini-index clonality exceeded responders' in non-responders post-nivolumab.

The germline V gene encodes CDR1 MNHEY and CDR2 SVGAGI. V gave up 0 bases and J gave up 0 bases, with 5 bases separating them. The CDR3 consists of 15 residues. Produced via immunoSEQ multiplex PCR; TCRdb's table is partial and in-frame only. Counted here are 55,000 to 75,000 clones, about 90% occurring once; the ten biggest clones make up 2.5% to 3%. Time point in this sample: after neoadjuvant nivolumab, at surgical resection. Patients had newly diagnosed, untreated stage II-IVA oral cavity squamous cell carcinoma. The patients had HPV-negative, locally advanced oral cavity squamous cell carcinoma. To note about this clone: The antigen remains undetermined.

The clonotype comes from a person between 40 and 79 years old with oral cavity squamous cell carcinoma. Specimen: PBMCs, collected after nivolumab (anti-PD-1) treatment. The chain carries TRBV6-5 and TRBJ2-2, with D hard to call. CDR3 DNA: TGTGCCAGCAGTTACTCACAGACGAACACCGGGGAGCTGTTTTTT. It encodes CASSYSQTNTGELFF.